This TCR beta chain was recovered during a study of response to subunit inactivated influenza vaccine. TCRdb reanalysed the RT-PCR reads using MiXCR and keeps one entry per CDR3 protein. Of under 750,000 distinct CDR3 sequences listed, 10% to 15% are singletons. Study results and limitations: The study's authors posited that every seasonal influenza vaccination enlists few new T cells.

Worth noting for this clonotype: The antigen is unknown.

Germline V lookup: CDR1 MGHRA, CDR2 YSYEKL. Trimming took 1 base from V and 2 from J; bases not matched to a gene: 2. The CDR3 is 14 amino acids. Sample: PBMCs from blood, taken on the day of vaccination. The clonotype comes from a man aged 50-60 years who received an inactivated influenza vaccine. The rearrangement uses TRBV4-1 and TRBJ2-7; 7 nucleotides agree with TRBD1. The CDR3 coding sequence is TGCGCCAGCAGCCAAGTCAGGGGGACCTACGAGCAGTACTTC. This codes for CASSQVRGTYEQYF.